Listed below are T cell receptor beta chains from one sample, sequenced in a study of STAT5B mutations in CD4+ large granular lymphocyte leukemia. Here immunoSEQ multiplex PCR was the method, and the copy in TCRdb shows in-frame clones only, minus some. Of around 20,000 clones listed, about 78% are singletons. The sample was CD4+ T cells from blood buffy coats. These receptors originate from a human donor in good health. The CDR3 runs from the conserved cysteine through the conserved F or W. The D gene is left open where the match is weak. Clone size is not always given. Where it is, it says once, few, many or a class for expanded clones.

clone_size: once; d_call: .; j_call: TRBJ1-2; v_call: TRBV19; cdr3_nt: TGTGCCAGTACAACGGAGAACTATGGCTACACCTTC; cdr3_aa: CASTTENYGYTF
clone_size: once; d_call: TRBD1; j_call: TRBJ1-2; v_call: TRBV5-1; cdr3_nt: TGCGCCAGCAGCTTGGCGACAGGGGGGACTGGCTACACCTTC; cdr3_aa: CASSLATGGTGYTF
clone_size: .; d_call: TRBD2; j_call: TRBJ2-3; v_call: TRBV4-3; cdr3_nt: TGCGCCAGCAGCCAAAGAAGCGGGGGGGCGGGAGATACGCAGTATTTT; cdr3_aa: CASSQRSGGAGDTQYF
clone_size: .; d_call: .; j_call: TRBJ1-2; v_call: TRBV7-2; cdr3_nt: TGTGCCAGCAGCTTAATGTCCGGGGGCTACACCTTC; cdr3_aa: CASSLMSGGYTF
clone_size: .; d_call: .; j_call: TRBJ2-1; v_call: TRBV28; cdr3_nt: TGTGCCAGCAGTTTACCCAGCTACAATGAGCAGTTCTTC; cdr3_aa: CASSLPSYNEQFF
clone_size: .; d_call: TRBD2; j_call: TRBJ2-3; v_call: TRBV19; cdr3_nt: TGTGCCACCGAACCCAGGACTAGCGGGAGTCCGAATACGCAGTATTTT; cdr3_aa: CATEPRTSGSPNTQYF
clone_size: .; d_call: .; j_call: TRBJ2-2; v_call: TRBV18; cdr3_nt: TGTGCCAGCTCACCGGAAGTTACCGGGGAGCTGTTTTTT; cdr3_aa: CASSPEVTGELFF
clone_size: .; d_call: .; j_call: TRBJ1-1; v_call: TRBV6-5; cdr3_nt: TGTGCCAGCAGTCCCGGGATCCCATTAATATTCTTT; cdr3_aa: CASSPGIPLIFF
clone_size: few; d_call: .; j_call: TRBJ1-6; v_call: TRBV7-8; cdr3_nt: TGTGCCAGCAGCTTAAGGGTTGGGAATTCACCCCTCCACTTT; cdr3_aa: CASSLRVGNSPLHF
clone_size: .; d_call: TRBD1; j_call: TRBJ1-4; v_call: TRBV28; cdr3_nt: TGTGCCAGCAGTCTCTGGACAGGGGATAATGAAAAACTGTTTTTT; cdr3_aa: CASSLWTGDNEKLFF
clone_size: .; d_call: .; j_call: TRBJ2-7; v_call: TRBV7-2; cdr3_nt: TGTGCCAGCAGCCCGAACCTACAGGGTTACGAGCAGTACTTC; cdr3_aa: CASSPNLQGYEQYF
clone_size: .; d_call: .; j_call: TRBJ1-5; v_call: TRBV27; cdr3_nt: TGTGCCAGCAGTTTATACCCTCCAGGAAGCTATAGCAATCAGCCCCAGCATTTT; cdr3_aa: CASSLYPPGSYSNQPQHF
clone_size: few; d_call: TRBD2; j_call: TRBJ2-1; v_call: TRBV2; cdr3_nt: TGTGCCAGCAGCGCCCCGGGACTAGCGGGACGCGCTGAGCAGTTCTTC; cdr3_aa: CASSAPGLAGRAEQFF
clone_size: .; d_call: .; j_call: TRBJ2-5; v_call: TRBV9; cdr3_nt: TGTGCCAGCAGCCCAGGAGGGGGGCTTGGGGAGACCCAGTACTTC; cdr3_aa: CASSPGGGLGETQYF
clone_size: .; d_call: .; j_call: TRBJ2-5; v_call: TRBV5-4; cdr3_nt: TGTGCCAGCAGCTTGGTAGGGGACGGACAAGAGACCCAGTACTTC; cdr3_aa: CASSLVGDGQETQYF
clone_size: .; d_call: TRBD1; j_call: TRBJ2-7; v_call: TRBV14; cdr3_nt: TGTGCCAGCAGCCACCGAGTCGACAGGGGTTCCCACGAGCAGTACTTC; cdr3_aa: CASSHRVDRGSHEQYF